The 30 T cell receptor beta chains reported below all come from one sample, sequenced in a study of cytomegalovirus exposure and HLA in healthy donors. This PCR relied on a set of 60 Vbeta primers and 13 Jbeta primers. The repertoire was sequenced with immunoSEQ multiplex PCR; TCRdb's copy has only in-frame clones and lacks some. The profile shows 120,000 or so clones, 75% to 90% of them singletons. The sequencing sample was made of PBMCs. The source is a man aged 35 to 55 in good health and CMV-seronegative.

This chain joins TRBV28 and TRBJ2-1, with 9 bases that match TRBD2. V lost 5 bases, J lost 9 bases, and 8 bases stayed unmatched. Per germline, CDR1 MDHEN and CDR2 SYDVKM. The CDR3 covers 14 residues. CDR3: CASSVSGSKGEQFF. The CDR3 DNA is TGTGCCAGCAGTGTTAGCGGGAGTAAAGGTGAGCAGTTCTTC.

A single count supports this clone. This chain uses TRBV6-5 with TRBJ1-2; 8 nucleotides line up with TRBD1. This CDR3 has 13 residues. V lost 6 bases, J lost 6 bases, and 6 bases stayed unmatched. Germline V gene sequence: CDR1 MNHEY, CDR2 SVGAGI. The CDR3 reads CASRPDRVDGYTF. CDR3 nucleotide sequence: TGTGCCAGCAGACCGGACAGGGTTGATGGCTACACCTTC.

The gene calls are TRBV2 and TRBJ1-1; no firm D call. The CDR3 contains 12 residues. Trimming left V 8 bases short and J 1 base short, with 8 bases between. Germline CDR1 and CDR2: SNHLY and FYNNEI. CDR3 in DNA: TGTGCCAGCGGACGGGGGAACACTGAAGCTTTCTTT. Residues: CASGRGNTEAFF.

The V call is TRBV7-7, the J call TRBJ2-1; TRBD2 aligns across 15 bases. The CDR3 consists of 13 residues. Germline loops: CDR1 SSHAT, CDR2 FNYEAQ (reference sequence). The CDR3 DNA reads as TGTGCTAGCGGACTAGCGGGAGGGAATGAGCAGTTCTTC. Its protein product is CASGLAGGNEQFF.

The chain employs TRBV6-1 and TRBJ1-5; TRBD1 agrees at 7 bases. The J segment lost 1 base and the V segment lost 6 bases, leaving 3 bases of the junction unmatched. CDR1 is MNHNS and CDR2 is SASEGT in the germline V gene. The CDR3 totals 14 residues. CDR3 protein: CASRPRGSNQPQHF. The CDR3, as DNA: TGTGCCAGCAGGCCCAGGGGGAGCAATCAGCCCCAGCATTTT.

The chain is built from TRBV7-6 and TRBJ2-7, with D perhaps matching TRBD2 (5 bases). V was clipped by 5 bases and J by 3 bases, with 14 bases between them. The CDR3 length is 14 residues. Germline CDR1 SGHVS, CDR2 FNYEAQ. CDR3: CASSQYEAGYEQYF. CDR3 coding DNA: TGTGCCAGCAGCCAATACGAGGCGGGCTACGAGCAGTACTTC.

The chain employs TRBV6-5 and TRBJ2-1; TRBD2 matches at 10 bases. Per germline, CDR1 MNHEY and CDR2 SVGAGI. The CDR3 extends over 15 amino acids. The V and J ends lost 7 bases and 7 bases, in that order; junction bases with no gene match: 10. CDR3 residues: CASTSGRAVWNEQFF. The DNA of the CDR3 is TGTGCCAGCACCAGCGGGAGGGCGGTGTGGAATGAGCAGTTCTTC.

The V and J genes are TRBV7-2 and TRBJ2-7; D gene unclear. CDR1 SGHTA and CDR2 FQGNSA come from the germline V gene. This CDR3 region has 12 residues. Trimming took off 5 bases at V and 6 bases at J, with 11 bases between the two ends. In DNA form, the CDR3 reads TGTGCCAGCAGCCTACCACGGGTCGAGCAGTACTTC. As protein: CASSLPRVEQYF.

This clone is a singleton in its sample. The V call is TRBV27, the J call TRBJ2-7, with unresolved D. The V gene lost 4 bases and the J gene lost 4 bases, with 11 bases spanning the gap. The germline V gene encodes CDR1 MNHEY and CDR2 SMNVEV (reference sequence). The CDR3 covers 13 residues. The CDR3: CASSSNSGYEQYF. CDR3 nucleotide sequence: TGTGCCAGCAGTTCGAACAGTGGGTACGAGCAGTACTTC.

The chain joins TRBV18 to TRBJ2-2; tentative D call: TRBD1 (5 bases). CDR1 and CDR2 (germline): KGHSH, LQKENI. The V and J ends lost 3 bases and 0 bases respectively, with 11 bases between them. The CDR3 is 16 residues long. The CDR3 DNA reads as TGTGCCAGCTCACCCTCCCGGACACCGAACACCGGGGAGCTGTTTTTT. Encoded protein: CASSPSRTPNTGELFF.

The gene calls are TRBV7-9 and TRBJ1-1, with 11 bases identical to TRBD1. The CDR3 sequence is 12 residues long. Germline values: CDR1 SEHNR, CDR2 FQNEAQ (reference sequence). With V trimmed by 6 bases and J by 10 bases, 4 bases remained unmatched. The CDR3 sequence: CASSLGTGGAFF. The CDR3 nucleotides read TGTGCCAGCAGTCTCGGGACAGGGGGAGCTTTCTTT.

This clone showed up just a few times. The CDR3 nucleotides are TGTGCCAGCAGTTCAAGACAGCGTGGGCAGCCCCAGCATTTT. This encodes CASSSRQRGQPQHF. The rearrangement uses TRBV27 and TRBJ1-5; D might be TRBD1 (5 bases). Between the trimmed V and J ends, which lost 4 bases and 7 bases, there was a span of 14 bases. This CDR3 has 14 amino acids. Germline-derived CDR1 and CDR2 are MNHEY and SMNVEV (reference sequence).

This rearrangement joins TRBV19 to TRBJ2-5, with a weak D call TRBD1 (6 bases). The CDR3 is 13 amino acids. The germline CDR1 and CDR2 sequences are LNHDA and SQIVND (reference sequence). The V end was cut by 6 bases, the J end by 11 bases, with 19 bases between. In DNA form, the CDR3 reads TGTGCCAGTAGAAAACAGGGCATGGAGGAGCAGTACTTC. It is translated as CASRKQGMEEQYF.

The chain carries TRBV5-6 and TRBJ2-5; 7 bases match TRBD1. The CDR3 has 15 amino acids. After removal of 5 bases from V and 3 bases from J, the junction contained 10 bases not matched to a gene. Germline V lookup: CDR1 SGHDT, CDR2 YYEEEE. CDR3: CASRRLDGQEETQYF. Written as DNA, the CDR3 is TGTGCCAGCAGACGCCTCGACGGACAGGAAGAGACCCAGTACTTC.

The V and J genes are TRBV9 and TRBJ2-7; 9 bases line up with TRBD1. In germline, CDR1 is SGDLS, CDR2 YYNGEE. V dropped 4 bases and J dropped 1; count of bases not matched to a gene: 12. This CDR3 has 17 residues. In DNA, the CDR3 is TGTGCCAGCAGCCCCCGTAGGGGACAGGGAGGTTCCTACGAGCAGTACTTC. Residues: CASSPRRGQGGSYEQYF.

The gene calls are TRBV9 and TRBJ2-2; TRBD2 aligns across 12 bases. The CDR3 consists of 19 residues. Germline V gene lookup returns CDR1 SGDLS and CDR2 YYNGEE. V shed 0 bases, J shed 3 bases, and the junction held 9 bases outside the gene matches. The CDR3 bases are TGTGCCAGCAGCGTAGAACTAGCGGGAGGAGAGGTTTACACCGGGGAGCTGTTTTTT. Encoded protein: CASSVELAGGEVYTGELFF.

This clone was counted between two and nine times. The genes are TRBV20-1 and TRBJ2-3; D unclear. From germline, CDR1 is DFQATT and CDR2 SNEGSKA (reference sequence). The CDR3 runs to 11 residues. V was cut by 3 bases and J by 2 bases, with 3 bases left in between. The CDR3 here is CSASYTDTQYF. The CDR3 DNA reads TGCAGTGCTAGCTACACAGATACGCAGTATTTT.

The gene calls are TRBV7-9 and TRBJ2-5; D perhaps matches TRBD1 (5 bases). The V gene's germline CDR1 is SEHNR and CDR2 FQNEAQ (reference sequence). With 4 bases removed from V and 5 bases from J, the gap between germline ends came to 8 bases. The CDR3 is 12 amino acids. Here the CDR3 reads CASSSDKETQYF. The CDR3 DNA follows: TGTGCCAGCAGCTCGGACAAGGAGACCCAGTACTTC. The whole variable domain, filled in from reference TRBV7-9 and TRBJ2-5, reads DTGVSQNPRHKITKRGQNVTFRCDPISEHNRLYWYRQTLGQGPEFLTYFQNEAQLEKSRLLSDRFSAERPKGSFSTLEIQRTEQGDSAMYLCASSSDKETQYFGPGTRLLVL.

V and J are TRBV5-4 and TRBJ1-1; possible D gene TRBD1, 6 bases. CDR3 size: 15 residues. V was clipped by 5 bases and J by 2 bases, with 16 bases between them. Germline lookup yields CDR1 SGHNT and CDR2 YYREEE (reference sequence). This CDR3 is CASSPSGTPNTEAFF. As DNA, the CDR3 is TGTGCCAGCAGTCCTTCCGGGACACCCAACACTGAAGCTTTCTTT.

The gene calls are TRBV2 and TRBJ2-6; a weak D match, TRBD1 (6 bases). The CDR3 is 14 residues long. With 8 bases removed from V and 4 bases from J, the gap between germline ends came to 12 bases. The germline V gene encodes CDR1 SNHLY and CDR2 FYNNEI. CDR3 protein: CASLGTPGANVLTF. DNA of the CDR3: TGTGCCAGCTTAGGGACACCGGGGGCCAACGTCCTGACTTTC.

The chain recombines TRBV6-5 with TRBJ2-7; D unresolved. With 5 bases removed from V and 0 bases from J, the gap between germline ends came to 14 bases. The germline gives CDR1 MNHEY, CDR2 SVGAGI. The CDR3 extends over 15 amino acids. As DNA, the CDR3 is TGTGCCAGCAGTGTCTCGCAGTCTGTCTCCTACGAGCAGTACTTC. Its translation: CASSVSQSVSYEQYF.

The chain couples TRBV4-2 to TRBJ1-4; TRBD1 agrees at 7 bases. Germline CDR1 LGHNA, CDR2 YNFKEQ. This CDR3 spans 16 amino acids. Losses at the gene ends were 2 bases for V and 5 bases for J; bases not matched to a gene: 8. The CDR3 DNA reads TGTGCCAGCAGCCAAATTTCGCGGACAGGAAATGAAAAACTGTTTTTT. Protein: CASSQISRTGNEKLFF.

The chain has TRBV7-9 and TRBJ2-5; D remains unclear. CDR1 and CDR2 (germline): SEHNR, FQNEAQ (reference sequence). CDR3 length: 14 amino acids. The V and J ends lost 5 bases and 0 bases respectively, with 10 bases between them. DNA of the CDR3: TGTGCCAGCAGCCCACAAATGTACCAAGAGACCCAGTACTTC. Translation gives CASSPQMYQETQYF.

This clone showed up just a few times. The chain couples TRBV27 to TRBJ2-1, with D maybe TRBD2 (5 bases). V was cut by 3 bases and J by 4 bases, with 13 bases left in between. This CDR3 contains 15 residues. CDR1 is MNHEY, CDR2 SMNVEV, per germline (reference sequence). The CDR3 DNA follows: TGTGCCAGCAGTTTCTCTGGAGGTCTGTACAATGAGCAGTTCTTC. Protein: CASSFSGGLYNEQFF.

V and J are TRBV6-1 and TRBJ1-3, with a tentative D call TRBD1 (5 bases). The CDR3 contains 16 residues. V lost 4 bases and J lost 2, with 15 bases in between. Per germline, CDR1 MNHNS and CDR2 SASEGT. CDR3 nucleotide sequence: TGTGCCAGCAGTGCGCGCTCGGGACTCCCTGGAAACACCATATATTTT. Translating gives CASSARSGLPGNTIYF.

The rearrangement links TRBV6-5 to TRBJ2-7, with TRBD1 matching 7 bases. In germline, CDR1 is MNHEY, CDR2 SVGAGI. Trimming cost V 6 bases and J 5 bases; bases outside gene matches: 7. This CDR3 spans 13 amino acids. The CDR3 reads CASSRQGRNEQYF. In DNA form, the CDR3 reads TGTGCCAGCAGCAGACAGGGCCGGAACGAGCAGTACTTC.

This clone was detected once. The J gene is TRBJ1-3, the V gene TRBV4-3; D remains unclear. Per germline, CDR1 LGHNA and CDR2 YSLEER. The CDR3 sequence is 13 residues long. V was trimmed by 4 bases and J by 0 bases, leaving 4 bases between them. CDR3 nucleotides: TGCGCCAGCAGCCTACTCTCTGGAAACACCATATATTTT. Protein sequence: CASSLLSGNTIYF.

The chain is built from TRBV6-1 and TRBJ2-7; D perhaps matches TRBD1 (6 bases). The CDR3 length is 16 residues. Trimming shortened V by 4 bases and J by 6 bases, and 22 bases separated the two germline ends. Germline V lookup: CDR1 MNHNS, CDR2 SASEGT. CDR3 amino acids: CASSAGIGGRQGEQYF. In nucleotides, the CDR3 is TGTGCCAGCAGTGCGGGAATAGGGGGAAGGCAGGGCGAGCAGTACTTC.

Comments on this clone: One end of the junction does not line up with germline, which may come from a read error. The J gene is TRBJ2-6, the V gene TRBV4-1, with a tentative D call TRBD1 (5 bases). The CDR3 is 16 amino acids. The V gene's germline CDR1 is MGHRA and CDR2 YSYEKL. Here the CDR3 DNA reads TGCGCCAGCAGCCTAGGACAATCCTCTGGGGCCAACGGCCTGACTTTC. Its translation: CASSLGQSSGANGLTF.

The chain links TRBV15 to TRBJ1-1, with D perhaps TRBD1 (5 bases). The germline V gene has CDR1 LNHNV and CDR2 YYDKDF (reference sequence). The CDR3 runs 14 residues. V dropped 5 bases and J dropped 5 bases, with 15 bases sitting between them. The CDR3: CATSGGTPFTEAFF. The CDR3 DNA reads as TGTGCCACCAGCGGAGGGACTCCCTTTACTGAAGCTTTCTTT.